This T cell receptor beta chain was observed in a study of T cell responses to AZD1222 COVID-19 vaccine (dated by TCRdb to the early 2020s). In terms of the full investigation: TCR sequencing covered 230 or so trial participants: 200 to 220 given two doses of AZD1222 and approximately 25 given two doses of MenACWY control vaccine. Trial participants were enrolled by age into subgroups of 18-55, 56-69 and 70-plus years, and around 150, 28 and 57 TCR-sequenced participants, respectively, were included in these subgroups. Results the study describes overall, beyond this receptor: Participants were mostly white British, with more females than males. The authors suggested clonal diversity may have been underestimated. In the small 56-69-year group, the increase in depth fell short of significance, most likely because of low power. CD4 TCRs associated with the vaccine covered the entire spike protein, and the dominant responses were in regions 160-218 and 743-854. Only a handful of AZD1222 recipients were SARS-CoV-2 seropositive at baseline, limiting conclusions about previously exposed vaccinees. After two AZD1222 doses, spike-specific TCR breadth and depth were significantly higher than at day 0 and than in MenACWY recipients. Because no samples from the day 14 peak response were available, repertoires could be characterized only after the peak T cell response. Reportedly, almost half of the unique spike-specific TCRs recognized epitopes lying outside the regions that are mutated in the B.1.351 and B.1.1.7 variants.

In regard to this clone: Its antigen specificity is not known. No much larger clone is present one base from it, and per-base qualities are unavailable.

The intended sense of this specimen's time point label: about 28 days (+/-7) after the second vaccine dose. In the paper's terms, the treatment or condition label means: meningococcal conjugate vaccine given as trial control. Vaccinee samples came from UK trials COV001 and COV002, including a single-blind randomized controlled phase 2/3 trial of AZD1222 (ChAdOx1 nCoV-19) in healthy adults. For TCRbeta chain sequencing, PBMC samples were collected from trial participants at day 0 and at day 28 after the second dose. The CDR3 regions of human TCRbeta chains were analyzed by immunosequencing. The source study handled its data this way. Repertoire TCRs were checked for matches against a reference library of SARS-CoV-2-specific TCRs that had been generated using the MIRA antigen-specificity platform. Breadth was defined as the fraction of unique TCRs that were SARS-CoV-2-associated. Depth was defined as the fraction of total T cells that were SARS-CoV-2-associated. Using the MIRA data, each spike-specific TCR was assigned both to the spike region to which the TCR was reactive and to a CD4 or CD8 class. Log10-transformed breadth and depth values were compared by one-way ANOVA with Sidak's multiple comparisons tests. TCRdb took over this immuneACCESS table, retaining in-frame rearrangements with V and J assigned. Such tables are incomplete; in checked studies, under half of the missing clones stem from an unresolved V gene, and the remainder is unexplained. V and J calls and clone size follow that table, whereas D and trimming were derived from the DNA. The sample has 200,000 to 250,000 clones on record, around 94% of them singletons. The ten most abundant clones make up around 1.7% of the sample.

This clonotype was sampled from an adult who received the MenACWY meningococcal vaccine as a control. Material: peripheral blood, obtained 28 days after the second dose of the MenACWY control vaccine.

The CDR3 has the sequence CATVKAFGANVLTF. The DNA sequence follows: TGTGCCACCGTGAAAGCTTTCGGGGCCAACGTCCTGACTTTC. The chain uses TRBV28 and TRBJ2-6; too little of a D gene remains to name it. Its CDR3 holds 14 amino acids, cysteine through phenylalanine. The DNA shown is the 42-base CDR3, in frame from base 1. As encoded in the germline V gene, CDR1 is MDHEN while CDR2 is SYDVKM. V gives up 10 bases and J gives up 4 bases, and the segment between their germline ends measures 14 bases.